The 25 T cell receptor beta chains reported below all come from one sample, sequenced in a study of post-analysis software for immune sequencing data. Overall study findings and caveats: A few TRBV segments occurring more often in patients than controls included TRBV5-6, TRBV5-1 and TRBV20-1.

Built from TCR beta cDNA, the libraries had unique molecular identifiers in them. Each CDR3 protein is one row after TCRdb ran MiXCR on the PCR reads. The sample records 150,000 to 200,000 distinct CDR3 sequences, about 29% being singletons. What these receptors recognize is not known. The sequenced sample was blood. The receptors derive from a girl aged 10 to 17 with multiple sclerosis.

Turning to this clonotype: This clone may be a read error of a much larger clone one base away. The genes are TRBV29-1 and TRBJ2-7, with TRBD1 matching 7 bases. The J call could be wrong; TRBJ2-5 is a better fit for the DNA end. This CDR3 has 12 residues. The germline V gene has CDR1 SQVTM and CDR2 ANQGSEA. The CDR3: CSGRQGEQTQYF. CDR3 coding DNA: TGCAGCGGTCGACAGGGAGAACAGACCCAGTACTTC.

This clonotype was counted a few times. J is TRBJ2-7 and V is TRBV7-9, with 7 nucleotides matching TRBD1. The CDR3 is 17 amino acids. Trimming took 5 bases from V and 0 from J; bases not matched to a gene: 13. Germline CDR1 SEHNR, CDR2 FQNEAQ (reference sequence). The CDR3 spells CASSPSIDRAGSYEQYF. The CDR3 DNA reads as TGTGCCAGCAGCCCCTCCATCGACAGGGCGGGCTCCTACGAGCAGTACTTC.

Many counts were recorded for this clonotype. The chain employs TRBV27 and TRBJ2-1; 9 bases match TRBD2. Germline V gene sequence: CDR1 MNHEY, CDR2 SMNVEV (reference sequence). V shed 4 bases, J shed 7 bases, and the junction held 5 bases outside the gene matches. This CDR3 comprises 14 residues. CDR3 DNA: TGTGCCAGCAGTTACGGACTAGCGACGAATGAGCAGTTCTTC. This translates into CASSYGLATNEQFF.

This clonotype was seen a handful of times. The chain carries TRBV6-5 and TRBJ1-2; D is unclear. From germline, CDR1 is MNHEY and CDR2 SVGAGI. This CDR3 is 13 amino acids long. The germline V and J ends were trimmed by 2 bases and 2 bases, with 6 bases remaining between them. The CDR3 spells CASSYIPNYGYTF. Written as DNA, the CDR3 is TGTGCCAGCAGTTACATTCCGAACTATGGCTACACCTTC.

This clonotype appeared many times. This chain uses TRBV27 with TRBJ2-7, with 7 bases identical to TRBD1. The germline CDR1 and CDR2 sequences are MNHEY and SMNVEV (reference sequence). V lost 3 bases to trimming and J lost 5 bases; unmatched junction nucleotides: 4. This CDR3 region has 13 residues. CDR3: CASSFSGGNEQYF. CDR3 nucleotide sequence: TGTGCCAGCAGTTTCTCAGGGGGTAACGAGCAGTACTTC.

This clonotype was counted many times. This chain links TRBV27 with TRBJ2-3; D possibly corresponds to TRBD1 (5 bases). V dropped 5 bases and J dropped 4 bases, with 10 bases sitting between them. CDR1 is MNHEY, CDR2 SMNVEV, per germline (reference sequence). The CDR3 is made up of 13 amino acids. Written as DNA, the CDR3 is TGTGCCAGCAGTCCCGGCAGGGCAGATACGCAGTATTTT. Its translation is CASSPGRADTQYF.

On this clonotype: Being one base from a much bigger clone, this may be a read error. This chain uses TRBV29-1 with TRBJ2-7; tentatively, D is TRBD2 (6 bases). Germline-derived CDR1 and CDR2 are SQVTM and ANQGSEA. Trimming pared 7 bases from V and 7 bases from J, leaving 17 bases between. The CDR3 spans 12 residues. CDR3 residues: CSAGTFNNEQYF. As DNA, the CDR3 is TGCAGCGCCGGGACTTTCAACAATGAGCAGTACTTC.

As regards this clonotype: Being one base from a much bigger clone, this may be a read error. The J gene is TRBJ2-1, the V gene TRBV6-6; no clear D. Trimming took off 4 bases at V and 4 bases at J, with 11 bases between the two ends. The CDR3 contains 14 residues. The germline CDR1 and CDR2 sequences are MNHNY and SVGAGI (reference sequence). The CDR3 DNA reads as TGTGCCAGCAGTTGCTCGAAAAGGTACAATGAGCAGTTCTTC. Its translation: CASSCSKRYNEQFF.

This clonotype was seen repeatedly, ten times or more. V gene TRBV20-1 combines with J gene TRBJ1-5, with a possible D match to TRBD1 (5 bases). With 3 bases removed from V and 7 bases from J, the gap between germline ends came to 13 bases. The CDR3 has 13 amino acids. The V gene's germline CDR1 is DFQATT and CDR2 SNEGSKA (reference sequence). CDR3 DNA: TGCAGTGCTAGGAAGGGGATAGGACAGCCCCAGCATTTT. It translates to CSARKGIGQPQHF.

V and J are TRBV7-9 and TRBJ1-1, with 8 bases lining up with TRBD1. The germline V gene encodes CDR1 SEHNR and CDR2 FQNEAQ (reference sequence). The CDR3 sequence is 14 residues long. The ends lost 5 bases at V and 3 bases at J; junction bases unmatched: 5. Written as DNA, the CDR3 is TGTGCCAGCAGCATTTGGACAGGGCACACTGAAGCTTTCTTT. Residues: CASSIWTGHTEAFF.

This clonotype was counted many times. This chain uses TRBV20-1 with TRBJ2-3; the D is unclear. The CDR3 totals 10 residues. V lost 5 bases and J 6 bases, leaving 6 bases between the germline ends. In germline, CDR1 is DFQATT, CDR2 SNEGSKA (reference sequence). Here the CDR3 reads CSAERDTQYF. CDR3 DNA: TGCAGTGCTGAGAGGGATACGCAGTATTTT.

This clonotype was picked up many times. The chain carries TRBV3-1 and TRBJ2-7, with 7 bases lining up with TRBD2. The J segment lost 0 bases and the V segment lost 1 base, leaving 6 bases of the junction unmatched. This CDR3 has 16 amino acids. Germline CDR1 reads LGHDT; CDR2 reads YNNKEL (reference sequence). CDR3: CASSQVAGVSSYEQYF. CDR3 DNA: TGTGCCAGCAGCCAAGTCGCGGGGGTAAGCTCCTACGAGCAGTACTTC.

The V gene is TRBV12-3 or TRBV12-4, the J gene TRBJ1-5; the D gene is possibly TRBD1 (6 bases). This CDR3 has 17 amino acids. Trimming removed 7 bases at V and 4 bases at J, with 23 bases between. The CDR3 sequence: CASKGGQGQRWNQPQHF. The DNA of the CDR3 is TGTGCCAGCAAGGGGGGGCAGGGCCAAAGGTGGAATCAGCCCCAGCATTTT.

The chain has TRBV29-1 and TRBJ2-1, with TRBD2 matching over 11 bases. The DNA end lines up better with TRBJ2-7; the J call may be wrong. CDR3 length equals 15 residues. Germline lookup yields CDR1 SQVTM and CDR2 ANQGSEA. The chain's CDR3 is CSVTGTSGVYNEQYF. The DNA for the CDR3 is TGCAGCGTTACCGGGACTAGCGGAGTATACAATGAGCAGTACTTC.

This clonotype was counted ten times or more. This chain uses TRBV29-1 with TRBJ1-4; 11 nucleotides line up with TRBD1. CDR1 is SQVTM, CDR2 ANQGSEA, per germline. The CDR3 is made up of 16 amino acids. The junction had 6 bases not matched to a gene; V was cut back by 6 bases and J by 0 bases. The CDR3 loop is CSVTGTGGATNEKLFF. Written as DNA, the CDR3 is TGCAGCGTGACCGGGACAGGGGGAGCAACTAATGAAAAACTGTTTTTT.

This clonotype showed up just a few times. The chain is built from TRBV4-1 and TRBJ1-6; TRBD1 aligns across 8 bases. Per germline, CDR1 MGHRA and CDR2 YSYEKL. Unmatched junction bases numbered 13, after V lost 1 base and J lost 8 bases. The CDR3 extends over 18 amino acids. The CDR3 spells CASSQGQGLLDVYSPLHF. The CDR3 bases are TGCGCCAGCAGCCAAGGACAGGGGCTGCTGGATGTGTATTCACCCCTCCACTTT.

This clonotype showed up many times. The CDR3 region has the DNA TGTGCCAGCAGCGAGGGTTCCTACAATGAGCAGTTCTTC. This sequence encodes CASSEGSYNEQFF. This rearrangement joins TRBV9 to TRBJ2-1; D remains unclear. CDR3 length: 13 amino acids. The ends were cut back, 3 bases at V and 1 base at J, with 5 bases in the middle. CDR1 and CDR2 from the germline V gene are SGDLS and YYNGEE.

The V gene is TRBV15, the J gene TRBJ2-2; the D gene is possibly TRBD2 (6 bases). Germline V gives CDR1 LNHNV, CDR2 YYDKDF (reference sequence). The CDR3 totals 16 residues. The V end was cut by 6 bases, the J end by 1 base, with 15 bases between. The CDR3 sequence: CATRGGGTENTGELFF. CDR3 bases: TGTGCCACCAGGGGGGGTGGGACGGAGAACACCGGGGAGCTGTTTTTT.

This clonotype was seen a few times. The chain is built from TRBV5-1 and TRBJ2-1, with a weak D call TRBD2 (5 bases). CDR3 size: 15 residues. V was pared by 6 bases and J by 3 bases, with 16 bases between. CDR1 and CDR2 (germline): SGHRS, YFSETQ. CDR3 sequence reads: CASMIGGTNYNEQFF. The CDR3 coding sequence is TGCGCCAGCATGATCGGAGGAACGAACTACAATGAGCAGTTCTTC.

There are a few counts of this clonotype. The chain links TRBV4-1 to TRBJ2-2; 10 bases line up with TRBD2. This CDR3 is 17 amino acids long. The junction had 6 bases not matched to a gene; V was cut back by 3 bases and J by 2 bases. The V gene's germline CDR1 is MGHRA and CDR2 YSYEKL. The CDR3 here is CASSHVAGGLNTGELFF. CDR3 sequence (DNA): TGCGCCAGCAGCCACGTAGCGGGAGGCCTCAACACCGGGGAGCTGTTTTTT.

This clonotype was seen more than once but under ten times. The chain links TRBV5-1 to TRBJ1-1; D perhaps matches TRBD1 (6 bases). Trimming took 4 bases from V and 0 from J, leaving 19 bases between them. Germline assignment: CDR1 SGHRS and CDR2 YFSETQ. The CDR3 is 17 amino acids. The CDR3 here is CASSEGGGAIMNTEAFF. The CDR3, as DNA: TGCGCCAGCAGCGAAGGGGGGGGGGCGATCATGAACACTGAAGCTTTCTTT.

As for this clonotype: It may be a read error: a sequence one base away is much more abundant. This rearrangement joins TRBV6-5 to TRBJ1-2, with D uncertain. The germline gives CDR1 MNHEY, CDR2 SVGAGI. The CDR3 has 12 residues. The ends were cut back, 2 bases at V and 6 bases at J, with 7 bases in the middle. CDR3 sequence (DNA): TGTGCCAGCAGTTACGAGGACCATGGCTACACCTTC. Translated, it gives CASSYEDHGYTF.

This clonotype was seen at least ten times. This sequence joins TRBV28 and TRBJ2-7; 15 bases line up with TRBD2. The ends lost 4 bases at V and 4 bases at J; junction bases unmatched: 14. This CDR3 spans 19 amino acids. The V gene's germline CDR1 is MDHEN and CDR2 SYDVKM. The CDR3 coding sequence is TGTGCCAGCAGTTCCGGACTAGCGGGAGGGCCTATAAGGTGGTACGAGCAGTACTTC. Amino acids: CASSSGLAGGPIRWYEQYF. Based on the CDR3 plus reference TRBV28 and TRBJ2-7, the full variable domain is DVKVTQSSRYLVKRTGEKVFLECVQDMDHENMFWYRQDPGLGLRLIYFSYDVKMKEKGDIPEGYSVSREKKERFSLILESASTNQTSMYLCASSSGLAGGPIRWYEQYFGPGTRLTVT.

This clonotype was observed at least ten times. A much larger clone is a single base away; this may be a read error. The V gene is TRBV5-1, the J gene TRBJ2-1, with 12 bases that match TRBD2. There are 18 residues in the CDR3. Germline V gene sequence: CDR1 SGHRS, CDR2 YFSETQ. With V trimmed by 6 bases and J by 0 bases, 10 bases remained unmatched. CDR3 amino acids: CASNLASGRGSSYNEQFF. The CDR3 DNA follows: TGCGCCAGCAACTTAGCTAGCGGGAGGGGAAGCTCCTACAATGAGCAGTTCTTC. The full variable domain, with the rest looked up from reference TRBV5-1 and TRBJ2-1, is KAGVTQTPRYLIKTRGQQVTLSCSPISGHRSVSWYQQTPGQGLQFLFEYFSETQRNKGNFPGRFSGRQFSNSRSEMNVSTLELGDSALYLCASNLASGRGSSYNEQFFGPGTRLTVL.

This clonotype was observed a few times. V usage is TRBV4-1 and J usage is TRBJ1-2; D is uncertain. Germline lookup yields CDR1 MGHRA and CDR2 YSYEKL. There are 13 residues in the CDR3. V lost 3 bases, J lost 5 bases, and 10 bases lay in between. The CDR3 here is CASSHPRQYGYTF. DNA of the CDR3: TGCGCCAGCAGCCACCCCAGGCAGTATGGCTACACCTTC.